This T cell receptor beta chain comes out of a study of post-analysis software for immune sequencing data. A note on this clonotype: Its antigen is not identified.

V dropped 0 bases and J dropped 5 bases, with 7 bases sitting between them. CDR3 size: 13 residues. Germline CDR1 and CDR2: KGHSH and LQKENI. Unique molecular identifiers featured in each of the TCR beta cDNA libraries. One entry per CDR3 protein results from TCRdb running MiXCR on the PCR reads. The sample includes over 300,000 distinct CDR3 sequences, roughly 36% of them seen just once. Study conclusions and caveats: TRBV segments more frequent in patients than in controls numbered several and included TRBV5-6, TRBV5-1 and TRBV20-1.

This rearrangement joins TRBV18 to TRBJ2-5; D unresolved. The clonotype originates from a girl under 18 with multiple sclerosis. Specimen: blood. The CDR3 region is CASSPPIRETQYF. In DNA, the CDR3 is TGTGCCAGCTCACCACCTATTAGGGAGACCCAGTACTTC.